The T cell receptor beta chain under discussion was sequenced for a study of blood T cell repertoires in COVID-19. Measured with immunoSEQ multiplex PCR; TCRdb has only the in-frame clones, and not every one. The sample includes 110,000 or so clones, around four fifths seen only once; the top ten take approximately 19%. The V gene's germline CDR1 is LGHNA and CDR2 YSLEER. The J segment lost 6 bases and the V segment lost 0 bases, leaving 6 bases of the junction unmatched. The CDR3 consists of 17 residues. J is TRBJ1-6 and V is TRBV4-3; 9 bases match TRBD1. The clonotype originates from a woman between 65 and 79 years old with acute or convalescent COVID-19. Source material: peripheral blood. CDR3 region: CASSQDWQGQGNSPLHF. DNA for the CDR3: TGCGCCAGCAGCCAAGATTGGCAGGGACAGGGTAATTCACCCCTCCACTTT.